This T cell receptor beta chain was documented in a study of blood T cell repertoires in COVID-19. The length of the CDR3 is 15 residues. Germline V CDR1 and CDR2: LGHNT, FRNRAP. The V and J ends lost 0 bases and 9 bases respectively, with 15 bases between them. Clones were sequenced by immunoSEQ multiplex PCR, and TCRdb holds only the in-frame ones, with some missing. The table lists about 190,000 clones, approximately 82% of them singletons, with over 9.5% in the top ten. The TCR was taken from a woman aged 80 or older with active or convalescent COVID-19. The chain uses TRBV12-5 and TRBJ1-3; possibly TRBD1 for D (5 bases). The source material was peripheral blood. The CDR3 sequence is CASGLVLNVGGTIYF. CDR3 sequence (DNA): TGTGCTAGTGGTTTGGTACTTAATGTCGGGGGCACCATATATTTT.